The sequence of this T cell receptor beta chain was determined in a study of CD8+ T cells in alopecia areata. Study-wide results and caveats: In patients, TCRs were shared less clearly than in mice, and HLA may possibly be involved.

About this clone: Its antigen is unidentified.

Regarding treatment: oral pan-JAK inhibitor, 5-10 mg twice daily. The CDR3 is 13 residues long. With 4 bases removed from V and 8 bases from J, the gap between germline ends came to 16 bases. Germline V lookup: CDR1 GTSNPN, CDR2 SVGIG (reference sequence). In each case, RNA was isolated and then reverse transcribed into cDNA as the sequencing template. Using immunoSEQ multiplex PCR, the repertoire was profiled, and TCRdb retains in-frame clones only, with some absent. The data contain more than 200,000 clones, 64% of them seen just once; the ten biggest clones take up about 4.2%. Sequences were derived from CD4+ T cells sorted from blood, sampled at week 4, from a patient treated with tofacitinib. The chain is built from TRBV30 and TRBJ2-3; D is ambiguous. This clonotype was sampled from a human donor with alopecia areata. CDR3: CAWNPGVTVTQYF. The DNA of the CDR3 is TGTGCCTGGAATCCTGGGGTGACTGTTACGCAGTATTTT. The full variable domain, in which reference TRBV30 and TRBJ2-3 provide the parts outside the CDR3, is SQTIHQWPATLVQPVGSPLSLECTVEGTSNPNLYWYRQAAGRGLQLLFYSVGIGQISSEVPQNLSASRPQDRQFILSSKKLLLSDSGFYLCAWNPGVTVTQYFGPGTRLTVL.